This T cell receptor (beta chain) was retrieved from a study of T cell responses to AZD1222 COVID-19 vaccine. Sequencing used immunoSEQ multiplex PCR; TCRdb keeps in-frame clones, though not all of them. The sample lists 50,000 to 85,000 clones, 79% occurring once. This receptor was taken from an adult in good health. This material consisted of peripheral blood, taken on day 0 of MenACWY control vaccination.

This chain's CDR3 is CASSLYSEAEAFF. CDR3 coding DNA: TGTGCCAGCAGCTTGTACAGCGAGGCTGAAGCTTTCTTT. The chain couples TRBV7-2 to TRBJ1-1; D call uncertain. Germline CDR1 and CDR2: SGHTA and FQGNSA. The CDR3 consists of 13 residues. Deletions cut 3 bases from V and 6 bases from J, with 11 bases between.